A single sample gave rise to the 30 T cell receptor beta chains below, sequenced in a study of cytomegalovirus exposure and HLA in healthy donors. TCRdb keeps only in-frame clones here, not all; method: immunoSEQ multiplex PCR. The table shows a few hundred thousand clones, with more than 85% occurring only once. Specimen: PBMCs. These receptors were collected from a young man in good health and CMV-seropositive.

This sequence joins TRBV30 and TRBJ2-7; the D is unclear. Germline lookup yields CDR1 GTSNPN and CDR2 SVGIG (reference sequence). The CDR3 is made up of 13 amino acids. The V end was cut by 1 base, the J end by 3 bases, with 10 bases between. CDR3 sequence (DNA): TGTGCCTGGAGTGGGGATTTAGGCTACGAGCAGTACTTC. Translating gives CAWSGDLGYEQYF.

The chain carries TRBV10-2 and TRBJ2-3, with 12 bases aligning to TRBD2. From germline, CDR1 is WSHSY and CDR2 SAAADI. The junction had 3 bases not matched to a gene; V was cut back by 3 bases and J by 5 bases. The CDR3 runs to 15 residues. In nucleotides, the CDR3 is TGCGCCAGCAGTGACCGGGGACTAGCGGGAGATACGCAGTATTTT. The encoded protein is CASSDRGLAGDTQYF.

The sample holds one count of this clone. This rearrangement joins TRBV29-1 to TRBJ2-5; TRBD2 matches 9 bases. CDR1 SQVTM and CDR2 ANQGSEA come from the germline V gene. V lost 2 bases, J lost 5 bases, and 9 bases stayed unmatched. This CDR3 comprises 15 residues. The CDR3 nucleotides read TGCAGCGTTGAACCTAATAGCGGGAGAGGGGAGACCCAGTACTTC. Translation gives CSVEPNSGRGETQYF.

CDR3 nucleotide sequence: TGCGCCAGCAGCTCTTCTCCGGGACTAGCGGTCTACGAGCAGTACTTC. Translation gives CASSSSPGLAVYEQYF. The rearrangement joins TRBV4-1 to TRBJ2-7; 11 nucleotides line up with TRBD2. The CDR3 is 16 amino acids. From germline, CDR1 is MGHRA and CDR2 YSYEKL. V gave up 5 bases and J gave up 3 bases; unmatched junction bases: 9.

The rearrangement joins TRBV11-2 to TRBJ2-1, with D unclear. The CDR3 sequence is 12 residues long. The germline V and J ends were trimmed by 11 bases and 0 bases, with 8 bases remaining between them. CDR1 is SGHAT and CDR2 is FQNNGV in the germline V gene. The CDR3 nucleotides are TGTGCCGTAGGTGACTCCTACAATGAGCAGTTCTTC. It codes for CAVGDSYNEQFF.

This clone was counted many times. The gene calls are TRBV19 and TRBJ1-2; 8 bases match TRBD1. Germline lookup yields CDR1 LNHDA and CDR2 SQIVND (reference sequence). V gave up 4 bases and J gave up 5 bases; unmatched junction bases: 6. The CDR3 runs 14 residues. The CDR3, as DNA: TGTGCCAGTAGTACCAGGGACAGGAGATATGGCTACACCTTC. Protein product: CASSTRDRRYGYTF.

DNA for the CDR3: TGTGCCAGTAGTATGACCCGGGACCTACGCCGGAGCACTGAAGCTTTCTTT. This sequence encodes CASSMTRDLRRSTEAFF. The chain couples TRBV19 to TRBJ1-1; the D gene is possibly TRBD1 (5 bases). V was clipped by 3 bases and J by 4 bases, with 21 bases between them. Germline values: CDR1 LNHDA, CDR2 SQIVND (reference sequence). This CDR3 is built from 17 residues.

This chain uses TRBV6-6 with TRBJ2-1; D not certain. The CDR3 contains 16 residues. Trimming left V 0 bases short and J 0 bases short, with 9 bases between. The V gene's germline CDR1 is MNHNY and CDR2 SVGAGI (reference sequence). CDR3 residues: CASSYSAVSSYNEQFF. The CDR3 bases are TGTGCCAGCAGTTACTCAGCTGTGAGCTCCTACAATGAGCAGTTCTTC.

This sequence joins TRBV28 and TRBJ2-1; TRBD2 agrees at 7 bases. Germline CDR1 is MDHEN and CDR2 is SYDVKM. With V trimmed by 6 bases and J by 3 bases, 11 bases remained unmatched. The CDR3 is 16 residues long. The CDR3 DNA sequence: TGTGCCAGCAGGGGGATGAGCGGGGACCACTACAATGAGCAGTTCTTC. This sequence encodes CASRGMSGDHYNEQFF.

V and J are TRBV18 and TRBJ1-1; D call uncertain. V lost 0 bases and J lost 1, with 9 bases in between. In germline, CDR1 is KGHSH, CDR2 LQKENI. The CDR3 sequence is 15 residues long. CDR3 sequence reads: CASSPPAVQNTEAFF. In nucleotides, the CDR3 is TGTGCCAGCTCACCACCGGCGGTTCAGAACACTGAAGCTTTCTTT.

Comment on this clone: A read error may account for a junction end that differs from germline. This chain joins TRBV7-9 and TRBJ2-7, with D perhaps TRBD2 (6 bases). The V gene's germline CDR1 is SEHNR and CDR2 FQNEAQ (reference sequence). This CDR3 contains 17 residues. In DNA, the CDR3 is TGTGCCAGCAGCTTAGCGCGGGAAGCGCCAAGCTCCTACGAACAGTACTTC. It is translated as CASSLAREAPSSYEQYF.

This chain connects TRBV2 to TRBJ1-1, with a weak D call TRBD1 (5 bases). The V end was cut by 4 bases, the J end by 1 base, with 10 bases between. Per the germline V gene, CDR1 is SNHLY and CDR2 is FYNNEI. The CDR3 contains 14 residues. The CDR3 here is CASSVGTQNTEAFF. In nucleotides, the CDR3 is TGTGCCAGCAGTGTTGGGACCCAGAACACTGAAGCTTTCTTT.

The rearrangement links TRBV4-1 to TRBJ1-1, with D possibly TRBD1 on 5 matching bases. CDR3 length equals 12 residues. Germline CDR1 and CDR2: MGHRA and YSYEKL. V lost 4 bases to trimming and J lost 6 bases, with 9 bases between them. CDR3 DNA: TGCGCCAGCAGCCGAGGGGACTCTGAAGCTTTCTTT. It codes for CASSRGDSEAFF.

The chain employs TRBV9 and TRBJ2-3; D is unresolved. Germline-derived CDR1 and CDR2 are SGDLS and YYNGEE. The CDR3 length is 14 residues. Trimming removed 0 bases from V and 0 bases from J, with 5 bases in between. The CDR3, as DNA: TGTGCCAGCAGCGTAGACCACAGCACAGATACGCAGTATTTT. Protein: CASSVDHSTDTQYF. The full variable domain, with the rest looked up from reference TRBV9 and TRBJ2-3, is DSGVTQTPKHLITATGQRVTLRCSPRSGDLSVYWYQQSLDQGLQFLIQYYNGEERAKGNILERFSAQQFPDLHSELNLSSLELGDSALYFCASSVDHSTDTQYFGPGTRLTVL.

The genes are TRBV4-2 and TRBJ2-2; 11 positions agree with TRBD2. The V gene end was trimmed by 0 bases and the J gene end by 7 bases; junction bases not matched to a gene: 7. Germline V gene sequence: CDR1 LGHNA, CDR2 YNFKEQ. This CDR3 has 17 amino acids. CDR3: CASSQDPTSGVGGELFF. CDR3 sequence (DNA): TGTGCCAGCAGCCAAGATCCGACTAGCGGGGTTGGCGGGGAGCTGTTTTTT.

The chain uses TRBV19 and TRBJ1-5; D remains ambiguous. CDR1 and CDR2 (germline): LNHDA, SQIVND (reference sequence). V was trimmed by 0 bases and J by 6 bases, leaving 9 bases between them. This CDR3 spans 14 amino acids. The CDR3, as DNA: TGTGCCAGTAGTATAGATCCGGCGGGTCAGCCCCAGCATTTT. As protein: CASSIDPAGQPQHF.

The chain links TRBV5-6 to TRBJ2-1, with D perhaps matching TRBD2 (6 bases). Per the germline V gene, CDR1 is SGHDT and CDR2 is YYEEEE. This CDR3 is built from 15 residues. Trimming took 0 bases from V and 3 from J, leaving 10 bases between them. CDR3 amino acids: CASSLEGTVYNEQFF. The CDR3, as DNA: TGTGCCAGCAGCTTGGAAGGGACTGTCTACAATGAGCAGTTCTTC.

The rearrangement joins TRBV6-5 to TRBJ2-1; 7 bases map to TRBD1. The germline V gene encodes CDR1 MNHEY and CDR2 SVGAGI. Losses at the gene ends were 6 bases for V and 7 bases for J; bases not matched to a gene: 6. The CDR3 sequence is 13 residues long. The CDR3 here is CASRRDRRNEQFF. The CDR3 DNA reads TGTGCCAGCAGACGGGACAGACGGAATGAGCAGTTCTTC.

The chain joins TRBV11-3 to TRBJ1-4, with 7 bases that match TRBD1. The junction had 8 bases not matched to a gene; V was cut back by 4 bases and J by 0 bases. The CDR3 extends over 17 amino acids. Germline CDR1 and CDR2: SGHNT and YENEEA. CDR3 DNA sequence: TGTGCCAGCAGCTCCCCCCTCGACAGGGCAACTAATGAAAAACTGTTTTTT. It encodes CASSSPLDRATNEKLFF.

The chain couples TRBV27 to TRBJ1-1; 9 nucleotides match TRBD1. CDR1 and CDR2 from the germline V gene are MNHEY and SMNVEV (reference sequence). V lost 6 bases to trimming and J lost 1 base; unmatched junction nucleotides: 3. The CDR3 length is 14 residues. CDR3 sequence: CASRRTGANTEAFF. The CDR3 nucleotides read TGTGCCAGCAGGCGGACAGGGGCGAACACTGAAGCTTTCTTT.

The chain's CDR3 is CASSELSPTGVLYEQYF. CDR3 coding DNA: TGTGCCAGCAGTGAATTGTCTCCGACAGGTGTCCTTTACGAGCAGTACTTC. The rearrangement uses TRBV6-1 and TRBJ2-7; D might be TRBD1 (6 bases). CDR1 and CDR2 (germline): MNHNS, SASEGT. The CDR3 contains 17 residues. Trimming cost V 2 bases and J 4 bases, with 21 bases left between them.

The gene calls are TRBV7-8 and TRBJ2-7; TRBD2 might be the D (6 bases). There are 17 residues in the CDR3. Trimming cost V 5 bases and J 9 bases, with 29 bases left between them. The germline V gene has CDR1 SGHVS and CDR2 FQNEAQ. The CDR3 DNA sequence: TGTGCCAGCAGCCCGCTTAACCCCTCGGCGGCGGGGTCCGGGCAGTACTTC. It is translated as CASSPLNPSAAGSGQYF. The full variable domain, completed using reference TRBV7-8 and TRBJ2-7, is GAGVSQSPRYKVAKRGQDVALRCDPISGHVSLFWYQQALGQGPEFLTYFQNEAQLDKSGLPSDRFFAERPEGSVSTLKIQRTQQEDSAVYLCASSPLNPSAAGSGQYFGPGTRLTVT.

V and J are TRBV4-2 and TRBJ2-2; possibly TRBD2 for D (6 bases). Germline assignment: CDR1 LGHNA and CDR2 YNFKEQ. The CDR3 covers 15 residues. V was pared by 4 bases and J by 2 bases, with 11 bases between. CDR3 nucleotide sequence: TGTGCCAGCAGCCGCAGCGGGCCAAACACCGGGGAGCTGTTTTTT. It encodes CASSRSGPNTGELFF.

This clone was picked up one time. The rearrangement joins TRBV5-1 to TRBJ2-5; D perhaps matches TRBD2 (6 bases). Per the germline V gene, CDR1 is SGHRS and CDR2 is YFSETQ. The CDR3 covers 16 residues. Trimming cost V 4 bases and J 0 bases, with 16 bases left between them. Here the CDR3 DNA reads TGCGCCAGCAGCGGTCGTCTAGCGCTTTACCAAGAGACCCAGTACTTC. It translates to CASSGRLALYQETQYF.

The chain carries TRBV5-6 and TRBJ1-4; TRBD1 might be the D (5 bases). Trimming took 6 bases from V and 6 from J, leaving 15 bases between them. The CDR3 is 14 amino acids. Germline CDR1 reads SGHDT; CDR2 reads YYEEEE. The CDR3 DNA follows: TGTGCCAGCACCATTTTATCAGGGTATGAAAAACTGTTTTTT. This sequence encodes CASTILSGYEKLFF.

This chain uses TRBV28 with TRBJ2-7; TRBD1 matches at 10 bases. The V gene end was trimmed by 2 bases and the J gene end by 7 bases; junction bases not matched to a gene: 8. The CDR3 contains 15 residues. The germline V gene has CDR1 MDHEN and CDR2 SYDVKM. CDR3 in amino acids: CASSLRQGASKEQYF. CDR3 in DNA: TGTGCCAGCAGTTTACGACAGGGGGCCTCTAAGGAGCAGTACTTC. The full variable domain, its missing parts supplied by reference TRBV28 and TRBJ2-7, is DVKVTQSSRYLVKRTGEKVFLECVQDMDHENMFWYRQDPGLGLRLIYFSYDVKMKEKGDIPEGYSVSREKKERFSLILESASTNQTSMYLCASSLRQGASKEQYFGPGTRLTVT.

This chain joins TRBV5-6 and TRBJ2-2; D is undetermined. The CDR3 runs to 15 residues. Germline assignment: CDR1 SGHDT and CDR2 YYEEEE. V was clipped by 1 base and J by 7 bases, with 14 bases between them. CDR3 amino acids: CASSLSGPKGGELFF. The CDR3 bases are TGTGCCAGCAGCTTGTCTGGGCCGAAAGGCGGGGAGCTGTTTTTT.

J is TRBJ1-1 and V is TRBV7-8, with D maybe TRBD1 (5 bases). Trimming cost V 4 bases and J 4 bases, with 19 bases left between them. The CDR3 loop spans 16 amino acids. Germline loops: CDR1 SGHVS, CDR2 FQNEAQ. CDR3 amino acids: CASSSDPDKVSTEAFF. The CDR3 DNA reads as TGTGCCAGCAGCTCAGATCCGGACAAAGTGTCCACTGAAGCTTTCTTT.

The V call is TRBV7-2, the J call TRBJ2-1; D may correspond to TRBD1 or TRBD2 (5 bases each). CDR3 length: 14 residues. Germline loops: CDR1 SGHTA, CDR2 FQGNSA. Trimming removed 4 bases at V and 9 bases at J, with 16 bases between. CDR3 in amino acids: CASSSGLLATEQFF. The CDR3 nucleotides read TGTGCCAGCAGCTCGGGGCTGCTGGCGACTGAGCAGTTCTTC.

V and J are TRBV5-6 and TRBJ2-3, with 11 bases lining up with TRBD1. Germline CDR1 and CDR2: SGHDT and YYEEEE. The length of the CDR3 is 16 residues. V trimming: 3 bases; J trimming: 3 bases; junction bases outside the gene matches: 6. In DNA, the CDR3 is TGTGCCAGCAGCTCAACCGGGACAGGGGGTACAGATACGCAGTATTTT. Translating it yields CASSSTGTGGTDTQYF.